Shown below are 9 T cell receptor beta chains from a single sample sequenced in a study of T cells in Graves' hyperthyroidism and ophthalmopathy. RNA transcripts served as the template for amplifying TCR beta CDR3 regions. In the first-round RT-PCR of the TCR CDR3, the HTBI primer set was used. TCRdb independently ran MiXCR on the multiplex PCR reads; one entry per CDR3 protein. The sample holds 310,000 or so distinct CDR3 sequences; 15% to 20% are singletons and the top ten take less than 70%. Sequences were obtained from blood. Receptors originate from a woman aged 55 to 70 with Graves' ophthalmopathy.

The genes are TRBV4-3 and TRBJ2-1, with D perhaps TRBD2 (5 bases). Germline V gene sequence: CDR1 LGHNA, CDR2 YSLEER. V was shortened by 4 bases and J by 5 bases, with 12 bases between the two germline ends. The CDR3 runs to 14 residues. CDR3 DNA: TGCGCCAGCAGCCCCGGACTGAGAAACAATGAGCAGTTCTTC. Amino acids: CASSPGLRNNEQFF.

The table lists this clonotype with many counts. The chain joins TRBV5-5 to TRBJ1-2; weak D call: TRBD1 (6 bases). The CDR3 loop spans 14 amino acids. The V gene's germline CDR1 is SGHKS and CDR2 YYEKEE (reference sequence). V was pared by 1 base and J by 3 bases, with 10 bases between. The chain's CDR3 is CASSLSGVDYGYTF. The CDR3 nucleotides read TGTGCCAGCAGCTTGTCAGGGGTGGACTATGGCTACACCTTC.

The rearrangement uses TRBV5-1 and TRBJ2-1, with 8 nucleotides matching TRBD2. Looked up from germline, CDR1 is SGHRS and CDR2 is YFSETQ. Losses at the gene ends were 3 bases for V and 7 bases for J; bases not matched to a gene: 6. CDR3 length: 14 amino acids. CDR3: CASSSSGSENEQFF. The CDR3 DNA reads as TGCGCCAGCAGCTCGAGCGGGAGTGAGAATGAGCAGTTCTTC.

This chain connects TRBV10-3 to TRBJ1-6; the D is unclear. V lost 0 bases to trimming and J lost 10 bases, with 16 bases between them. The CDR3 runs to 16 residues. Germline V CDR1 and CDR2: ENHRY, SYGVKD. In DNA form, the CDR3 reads TGTGCCATCAGTGAGTCGAAGGGAAATGCGGGATCACCCCTCCACTTT. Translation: CAISESKGNAGSPLHF.

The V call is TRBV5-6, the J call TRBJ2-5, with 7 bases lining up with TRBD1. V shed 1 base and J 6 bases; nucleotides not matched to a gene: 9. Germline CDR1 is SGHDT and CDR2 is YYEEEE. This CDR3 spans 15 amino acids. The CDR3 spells CASSLSGQLSKTQYF. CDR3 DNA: TGTGCCAGCAGCTTGTCGGGACAGTTATCAAAGACCCAGTACTTC.

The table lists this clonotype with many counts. As DNA, the CDR3 is TGTGCCAGCGTTCCCAGGCAAGGGACTGAAGCTTTCTTT. Protein product: CASVPRQGTEAFF. This chain links TRBV6-2 or TRBV6-3 with TRBJ1-1; D call uncertain. The germline CDR1 and CDR2 sequences are MNHEY and SVGEGT. The CDR3 spans 13 residues. Between the trimmed V and J ends, which lost 8 bases and 5 bases, there was a span of 15 bases.

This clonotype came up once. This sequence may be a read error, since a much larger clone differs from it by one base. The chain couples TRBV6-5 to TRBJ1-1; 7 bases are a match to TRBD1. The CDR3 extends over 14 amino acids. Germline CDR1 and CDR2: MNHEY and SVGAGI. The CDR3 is CASSYDREGTEALF. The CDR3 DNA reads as TGTGCCAGCAGTTACGACAGGGAGGGAACTGAAGCTCTCTTT.

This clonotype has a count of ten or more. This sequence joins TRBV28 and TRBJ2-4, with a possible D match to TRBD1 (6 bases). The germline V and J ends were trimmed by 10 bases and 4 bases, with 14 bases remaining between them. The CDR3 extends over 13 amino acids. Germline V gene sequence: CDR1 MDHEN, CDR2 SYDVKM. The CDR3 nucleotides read TGTGCCATTTCCGGGACACTAAAAAACATTCAGTACTTC. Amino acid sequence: CAISGTLKNIQYF. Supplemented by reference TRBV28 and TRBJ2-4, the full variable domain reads DVKVTQSSRYLVKRTGEKVFLECVQDMDHENMFWYRQDPGLGLRLIYFSYDVKMKEKGDIPEGYSVSREKKERFSLILESASTNQTSMYLCAISGTLKNIQYFGAGTRLSVL.

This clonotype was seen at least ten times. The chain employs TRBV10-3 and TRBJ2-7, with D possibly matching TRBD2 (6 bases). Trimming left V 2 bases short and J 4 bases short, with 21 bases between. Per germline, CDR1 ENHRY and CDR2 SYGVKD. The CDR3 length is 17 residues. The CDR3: CAISERILGGVKYEQYF. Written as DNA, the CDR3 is TGTGCCATCAGTGAGCGTATCTTAGGAGGGGTGAAATACGAGCAGTACTTC.